This T cell receptor beta chain stems from a study of persistence of HIV-infected CD4 T cells. Remarks on this clone: Its target is not known.

Unmatched junction bases numbered 7, after V lost 1 base and J lost 2 bases. Per the germline V gene, CDR1 is KGHSH and CDR2 is LQKENI. The CDR3 sequence is 18 residues long. Anti-CD3/anti-CD28 beads served as a nonspecific positive control stimulus. Sorting of responding CD4+ T cells relied on upregulated CD40 ligand together with CD69. This was the immunoSEQ version 4 assay in survey mode. Generated by immunoSEQ multiplex PCR, the TCRdb table keeps only in-frame clones and is missing some. The sample yields 40,000 to 60,000 clones, around 90% seen once. This material consisted of CD4+ T cells sorted from PBMCs after approximately 19-hour stimulation, taken from a patient who received antiretroviral therapy. The clonotype originates from an adult woman with HIV who was CMV-seropositive. V is TRBV18 and J is TRBJ2-2, with 10 bases lining up with TRBD2. CDR3 bases: TGTGCCAGCTCACCACATCGTCTAGCGGGGGCTAACACCGGGGAGCTGTTTTTT. Its protein is CASSPHRLAGANTGELFF.